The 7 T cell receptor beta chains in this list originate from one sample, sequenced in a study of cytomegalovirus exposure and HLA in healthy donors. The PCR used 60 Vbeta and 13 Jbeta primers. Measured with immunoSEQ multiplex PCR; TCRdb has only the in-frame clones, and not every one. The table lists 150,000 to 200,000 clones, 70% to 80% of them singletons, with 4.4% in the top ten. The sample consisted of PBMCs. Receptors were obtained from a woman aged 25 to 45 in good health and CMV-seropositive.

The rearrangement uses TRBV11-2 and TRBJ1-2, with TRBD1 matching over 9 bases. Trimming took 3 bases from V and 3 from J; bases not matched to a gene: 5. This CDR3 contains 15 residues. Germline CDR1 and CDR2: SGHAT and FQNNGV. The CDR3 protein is CASSFWDRAHYGYTF. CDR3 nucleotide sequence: TGTGCCAGCAGCTTCTGGGACAGGGCTCACTATGGCTACACCTTC.

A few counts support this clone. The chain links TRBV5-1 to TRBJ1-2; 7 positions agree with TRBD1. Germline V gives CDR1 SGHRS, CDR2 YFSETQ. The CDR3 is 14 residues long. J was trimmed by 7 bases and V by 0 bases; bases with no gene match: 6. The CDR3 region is CASSLDRQGFGYTF. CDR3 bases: TGCGCCAGCAGCTTGGATCGACAGGGCTTTGGCTACACCTTC.

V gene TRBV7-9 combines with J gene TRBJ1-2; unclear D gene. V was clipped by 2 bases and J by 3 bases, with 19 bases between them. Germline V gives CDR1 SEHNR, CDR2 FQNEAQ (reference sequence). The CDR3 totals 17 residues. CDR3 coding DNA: TGTGCCAGCAGCTTAATTGGTACGGCGGCCCTGGACTATGGCTACACCTTC. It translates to CASSLIGTAALDYGYTF.

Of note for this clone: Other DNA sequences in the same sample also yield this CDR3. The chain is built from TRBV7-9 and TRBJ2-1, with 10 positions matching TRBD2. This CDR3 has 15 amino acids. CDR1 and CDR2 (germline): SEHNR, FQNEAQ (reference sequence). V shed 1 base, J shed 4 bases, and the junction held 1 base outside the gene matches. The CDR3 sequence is CASSLVSGGYNEQFF. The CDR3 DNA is TGTGCCAGCAGCTTAGTTAGCGGGGGGTACAATGAGCAGTTCTTC.

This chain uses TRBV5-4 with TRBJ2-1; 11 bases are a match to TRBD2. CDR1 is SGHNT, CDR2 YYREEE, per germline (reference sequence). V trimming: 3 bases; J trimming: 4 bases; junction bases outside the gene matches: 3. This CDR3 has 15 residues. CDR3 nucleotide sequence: TGTGCCAGCAGCTGGGGGACTAGCGGATACAATGAGCAGTTCTTC. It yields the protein CASSWGTSGYNEQFF. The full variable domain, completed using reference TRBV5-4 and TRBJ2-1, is ETGVTQSPTHLIKTRGQQVTLRCSSQSGHNTVSWYQQALGQGPQFIFQYYREEENGRGNFPPRFSGLQFPNYSSELNVNALELDDSALYLCASSWGTSGYNEQFFGPGTRLTVL.

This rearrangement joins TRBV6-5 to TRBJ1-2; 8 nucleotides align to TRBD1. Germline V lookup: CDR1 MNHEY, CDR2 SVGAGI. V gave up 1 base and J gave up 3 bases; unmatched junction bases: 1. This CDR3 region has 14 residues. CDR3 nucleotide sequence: TGTGCCAGCAGTTACTACAGGGGGGACTATGGCTACACCTTC. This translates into CASSYYRGDYGYTF.

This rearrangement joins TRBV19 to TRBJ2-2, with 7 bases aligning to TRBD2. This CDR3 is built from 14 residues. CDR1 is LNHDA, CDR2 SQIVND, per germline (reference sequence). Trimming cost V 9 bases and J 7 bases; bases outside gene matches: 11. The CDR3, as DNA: TGTGCCAGCCGGGCCGATTGGGAGGGCGGGGAGCTGTTTTTT. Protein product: CASRADWEGGELFF.